This is a list of T cell receptor beta chains from one sample in a study of shared clonotypes between healthy human individuals. Libraries were prepared by immunoSEQ multiplex PCR; TCRdb keeps only in-frame clonotypes and omits some of them. The top ten hold 0.35% to 0.45% of the sample, which has about 2.4 million clones, roughly 93% seen once. Sequenced material: naive CD4+ T cells from PBMCs. These receptors were collected from a man aged 18 to 35 in good health. Some clones in this sample may be carry-over from other donors' samples. CDR3s include the opening cysteine and the closing phenylalanine or tryptophan. D genes are given only for firm matches. The size field is filled for only some rows; it gives once, few, many or a size class.

j_gene	v_gene	abundance	d_gene	CDR3nt	CDR3aa
TRBJ2-7	TRBV5-1	NA	NA	TGCGCCAGCAGCTTCGATTCAGGGAGCTCCTACGAGCAGTACTTC	CASSFDSGSSYEQYF
TRBJ2-3	TRBV7-3	once	NA	TGTGCCAGCAGCTTACAAGGGACAGATACGCAGTATTTT	CASSLQGTDTQYF
TRBJ1-1	TRBV18	NA	NA	TGTGCCAGCTCACCGGGGCCCAGCGGCGGGACTGAAGCTTTCTTT	CASSPGPSGGTEAFF
TRBJ2-3	TRBV6-6	NA	NA	TGTGCCAGCAATCTAGCCCAATCTAGCACAGATACGCAGTATTTT	CASNLAQSSTDTQYF
TRBJ2-7	TRBV14	NA	TRBD2	TGTGCCAGCAACCGACTAGCGGGGGCATACGAGCAGTACTTC	CASNRLAGAYEQYF
TRBJ2-5	TRBV28	NA	TRBD2	TGTGCCAGCAATAATAGCGGGAGGGAGACCCAGTACTTC	CASNNSGRETQYF
TRBJ2-4	TRBV7-2	NA	NA	TGTGCCAGCAGCTTAGCGGTGGCCAAAAACATTCAGTACTTC	CASSLAVAKNIQYF
TRBJ2-3	TRBV9	NA	NA	TGTGCCAGCAGCGTTCGCGGGACCGAGACAGATACGCAGTATTTT	CASSVRGTETDTQYF
TRBJ2-1	TRBV28	NA	TRBD2	TGTGCCAGCAGTTTGTCGGCGGGAGGGCCATCCTATGAGCAGTTCTTC	CASSLSAGGPSYEQFF
TRBJ1-1	TRBV27	NA	NA	TGTGCCAGCAGTTTATTGCCCAGGAACACTGAAGCTTTCTTT	CASSLLPRNTEAFF
TRBJ1-4	TRBV5-1	NA	TRBD1	TGCGCCAGCAGCTTACGACAGGGACTGGGTGAAAAACTGTTTTTT	CASSLRQGLGEKLFF
TRBJ2-1	TRBV7-3	NA	NA	TGTGCCAGCAGCTTAGCCTCAGGAGGAAATGAGCAGTTCTTC	CASSLASGGNEQFF
TRBJ2-3	TRBV6-4	NA	TRBD2	TGTGCCAGCAGTGACTCGAGTCTAGCGGGGACAGATACGCAGTATTTT	CASSDSSLAGTDTQYF
TRBJ1-5	TRBV19	NA	NA	TGTGCCAGTACCTATATAGGGGATCAGCCCCAGCATTTT	CASTYIGDQPQHF
TRBJ1-2	TRBV6-1	NA	NA	TGTGCCAGCAGTCCACAGACAGGCTATGGCTACACCTTC	CASSPQTGYGYTF
TRBJ2-7	TRBV5-1	NA	NA	TGCGCCAGCAGCCCCAGGACACAAACAGGATCCTACGAGCAGTACTTC	CASSPRTQTGSYEQYF
TRBJ1-4	TRBV29-1	NA	NA	TGCAGCGTTGGTGAACTTAATGAAAAACTGTTTTTT	CSVGELNEKLFF
TRBJ1-1	TRBV5-4	NA	TRBD1	TGTGCCAGCAGCTTGTTTCCGGGACAGACGAACACTGAAGCTTTCTTT	CASSLFPGQTNTEAFF
TRBJ1-2	TRBV28	NA	TRBD1	TGTGCCAGCAGTGAGACAGGGCAGGTCTATGGCTACACCTTC	CASSETGQVYGYTF
TRBJ2-3	TRBV5-1	NA	NA	TGCGCCAGCAGCTTGGAGGTACACACAGATACGCAGTATTTT	CASSLEVHTDTQYF
TRBJ2-1	TRBV6-1	NA	TRBD2	TGTGCCAGCAGTGAACGGGCCGGTAGTCTAGCGGGTAATTTCTATGAGCAGTTCTTC	CASSERAGSLAGNFYEQFF
TRBJ1-4	TRBV4-1	NA	NA	TGCGCCAGCAGCCAAAGAGAGGAAGCTTCGGGTGAAAAACTGTTTTTT	CASSQREEASGEKLFF
TRBJ1-4	TRBV9	NA	NA	TGTGCCAGCAGCGGGGGTGATGCAACTAATGAAAAACTGTTTTTT	CASSGGDATNEKLFF
TRBJ1-3	TRBV9	once	NA	TGTGCCAGCAGCGTACTCCACGGACGCTCTGGAAACACCATATATTTT	CASSVLHGRSGNTIYF
TRBJ2-3	TRBV19	NA	NA	TGTGCCAGTAGAGAACAGGAGACAGATACGCAGTATTTT	CASREQETDTQYF
TRBJ2-5	TRBV18	NA	TRBD1	TGTGCCAGCTCACTCTCCACCGGGACAGGGAAAGAGACCCAGTACTTC	CASSLSTGTGKETQYF
TRBJ1-2	TRBV5-1	NA	TRBD1	TGCGCCAGCAGCTTGAGGCTTGGGGGGACAGGACTTAACTATGGCTACACCTTC	CASSLRLGGTGLNYGYTF
TRBJ2-1	TRBV15	NA	NA	TGTGCCACCAGCAGCCCGGGATCCAGCTTTGGAGAGCAGTTCTTC	CATSSPGSSFGEQFF
TRBJ1-1	TRBV5-4	NA	TRBD1	TGTGCCAGCAGCTTCCCGACAGGGCGAGAAACTGAAGCTTTCTTT	CASSFPTGRETEAFF
TRBJ2-7	TRBV28	NA	NA	TGTGCCAGCAGTTTACCCCGGGGTGGGGGGCTCTACGAGCAGTACTTC	CASSLPRGGGLYEQYF
TRBJ2-6	TRBV5-6	NA	NA	TGTGCCAGCAGCCCGGGCTTGTTACAGGGGGCCAACGTCCTGACTTTC	CASSPGLLQGANVLTF
TRBJ1-1	TRBV4-3	NA	NA	TGCGCCAGCAGCCAAGAAGCGGCAGGCAAAAGGGGTAAAGCTTTCTTT	CASSQEAAGKRGKAFF
TRBJ1-5	TRBV28	NA	NA	TGTGCCAGCATCCTCAGGGGTCGGGGTTCGAATCAGCCCCAGCATTTT	CASILRGRGSNQPQHF
TRBJ2-7	TRBV7-9	NA	TRBD1	TGTGCCAGCAGCGGCTGGGACAGGGAGCCCCACGAGCAGTACTTC	CASSGWDREPHEQYF
TRBJ2-7	TRBV7-2	NA	TRBD1	TGTGCCAGCAGCTTAGTTCCGGTAGGACAGGGCTACGAGCAGTACTTC	CASSLVPVGQGYEQYF
TRBJ2-1	TRBV28	NA	TRBD2	TGTGCCAGCAGTGGTTGGCGGGAGGCGGATGAGCAGTTCTTC	CASSGWREADEQFF
TRBJ2-5	TRBV2	NA	NA	TGTGCCAGCAGTGAAGGGCTTAAAGAGACCCAGTACTTC	CASSEGLKETQYF
TRBJ1-4	TRBV5-4	NA	NA	TGTGCCAGCAGCACGCGACAGTTAACTAATGAAAAACTGTTTTTT	CASSTRQLTNEKLFF
TRBJ1-5	TRBV11-2	NA	NA	TGTGCCAGCAGCGCAAGCGGTCGCCAGCCCCAGCATTTT	CASSASGRQPQHF
TRBJ1-2	TRBV28	NA	NA	TGTGCCAACCGGGGGGGGCAGGACTATGGCTACACCTTC	CANRGGQDYGYTF
TRBJ2-7	TRBV9	NA	NA	TGTGCCAGCAGCGTAGACATTTCGGGTCCCTACGAGCAGTACTTC	CASSVDISGPYEQYF
TRBJ2-5	TRBV5-6	NA	NA	TGTGCCAGCAGCTTGGCGGGCAGGGACGAGACCCAGTACTTC	CASSLAGRDETQYF
TRBJ1-1	TRBV2	NA	NA	TGTGCCAGCACCCATGACCCTCCGGGGAACACTGAAGCTTTCTTT	CASTHDPPGNTEAFF
TRBJ2-7	TRBV19	NA	NA	TGTGCCAGTAGTACGGACAGTGTACCCTACGAGCAGTACTTC	CASSTDSVPYEQYF
TRBJ2-7	TRBV19	NA	TRBD1	TGTGCCAGTAGTTTTCAGGACAGGCTATACGAGCAGTACTTC	CASSFQDRLYEQYF
TRBJ2-7	TRBV28	NA	NA	TGTGCCAGCACCTCTGGCCACGAGCAGTACTTC	CASTSGHEQYF